These 8 T cell receptor beta chains were all obtained from the same sample, sequenced in a study of cytomegalovirus exposure and HLA in healthy donors. Both 60 Vbeta primers and 13 Jbeta primers went into the PCR. The repertoire was sequenced with immunoSEQ multiplex PCR; TCRdb's copy has only in-frame clones and lacks some. This table holds some 100,000 clones, roughly 79% found once. Specimen: PBMCs. The receptors shown here come from a female donor in good health and CMV-seropositive.

This clone was found a few times. The rearrangement joins TRBV5-1 to TRBJ2-1, with a possible D match to TRBD1 (5 bases). The CDR3 has 13 amino acids. With 1 base removed from V and 5 bases from J, the gap between germline ends came to 7 bases. Germline CDR1 is SGHRS and CDR2 is YFSETQ. As DNA, the CDR3 is TGCGCCAGCAGCTTGAGCAGGGACAATGAGCAGTTCTTC. It yields the protein CASSLSRDNEQFF. The complete variable domain, with remaining parts taken from reference TRBV5-1 and TRBJ2-1, reads KAGVTQTPRYLIKTRGQQVTLSCSPISGHRSVSWYQQTPGQGLQFLFEYFSETQRNKGNFPGRFSGRQFSNSRSEMNVSTLELGDSALYLCASSLSRDNEQFFGPGTRLTVL.

V gene TRBV29-1 combines with J gene TRBJ2-5, with 10 positions matching TRBD2. The CDR3 runs 13 residues. V gave up 6 bases and J gave up 1 base; unmatched junction bases: 2. Germline lookup yields CDR1 SQVTM and CDR2 ANQGSEA. The CDR3 here is CSVGTSVQETQYF. CDR3 bases: TGCAGCGTGGGGACTAGCGTCCAAGAGACCCAGTACTTC.

The rearrangement uses TRBV7-2 and TRBJ1-2; the D is unclear. Germline CDR1 reads SGHTA; CDR2 reads FQGNSA. This CDR3 contains 16 residues. Trimming cost V 5 bases and J 8 bases, with 24 bases left between them. This chain's CDR3 is CASSPNSGRIVPGYTF. CDR3 coding DNA: TGTGCCAGCAGCCCAAACTCAGGCCGGATTGTTCCAGGCTACACCTTC. Full variable domain (missing parts from reference TRBV7-2 and TRBJ1-2): GAGVSQSPSNKVTEKGKDVELRCDPISGHTALYWYRQSLGQGLEFLIYFQGNSAPDKSGLPSDRFSAERTGGSVSTLTIQRTQQEDSAVYLCASSPNSGRIVPGYTFGSGTRLTVV.

The rearrangement uses TRBV4-2 and TRBJ1-1, with a possible D match to TRBD1 (6 bases). Looked up from germline, CDR1 is LGHNA and CDR2 is YNFKEQ. The V end was cut by 1 base, the J end by 0 bases, with 12 bases between. The CDR3 totals 16 residues. The CDR3 DNA reads as TGTGCCAGCAGCCAAGCCCCGGACAGCCTGAACACTGAAGCTTTCTTT. It yields the protein CASSQAPDSLNTEAFF.

The rearrangement joins TRBV15 to TRBJ1-2; D might be TRBD1 (5 bases). V shed 8 bases and J shed 2 bases, with 15 bases lying between them. Germline CDR1 and CDR2: LNHNV and YYDKDF (reference sequence). The CDR3 has 14 residues. This chain's CDR3 is CATPGERSNYGYTF. The DNA for the CDR3 is TGTGCCACCCCGGGGGAGCGATCCAACTATGGCTACACCTTC.

The V and J genes are TRBV6-1 and TRBJ2-7; 8 bases are shared with TRBD1. Germline assignment: CDR1 MNHNS and CDR2 SASEGT. The CDR3 has 14 residues. With 4 bases clipped from V and 2 bases from J, the junction kept 4 bases outside the gene matches. The CDR3 spells CASSVDRVAYEQYF. The CDR3 DNA sequence: TGTGCCAGCAGTGTGGACAGGGTGGCCTACGAGCAGTACTTC.

V and J are TRBV28 and TRBJ2-7, with 8 nucleotides matching TRBD2. CDR3 length: 15 amino acids. Losses at the gene ends were 2 bases for V and 1 base for J; bases not matched to a gene: 4. The germline gives CDR1 MDHEN, CDR2 SYDVKM. The CDR3 reads CASSLPGGPSYEQYF. The CDR3 region has the DNA TGTGCCAGCAGTTTACCGGGAGGGCCTTCCTACGAGCAGTACTTC.

The chain has TRBV7-8 and TRBJ1-5, with D tentatively TRBD1 (5 bases). Germline V CDR1 and CDR2: SGHVS, FQNEAQ. Trimming left V 3 bases short and J 4 bases short, with 10 bases between. CDR3 length equals 14 residues. This chain's CDR3 is CASSFRGGNQPQHF. CDR3 DNA sequence: TGTGCCAGCAGCTTTAGGGGAGGGAATCAGCCCCAGCATTTT. The variable domain in full, completed from reference TRBV7-8 and TRBJ1-5, reads GAGVSQSPRYKVAKRGQDVALRCDPISGHVSLFWYQQALGQGPEFLTYFQNEAQLDKSGLPSDRFFAERPEGSVSTLKIQRTQQEDSAVYLCASSFRGGNQPQHFGDGTRLSIL.